These 31 T cell receptor beta chains share one sample of origin, sequenced in a study of response to subunit inactivated influenza vaccine. MiXCR, applied by TCRdb to the RT-PCR reads, yields one record per CDR3 protein. The sample records approximately 700,000 distinct CDR3 sequences, 15% to 19% being singletons. The specimen comprised PBMCs from blood, sampled approximately 12 days after vaccination. Receptors were obtained from a man between 50 and 59 years old who received an inactivated influenza vaccine.

This clonotype was counted only a few times. The V and J genes are TRBV4-3 and TRBJ1-3; D is uncertain. The CDR3 is made up of 16 amino acids. Germline V gives CDR1 LGHNA, CDR2 YSLEER. The ends were cut back, 0 bases at V and 2 bases at J, with 11 bases in the middle. The CDR3 sequence is CASSQDPPDPGNTIYF. CDR3 DNA: TGCGCCAGCAGCCAAGATCCCCCGGACCCTGGAAACACCATATATTTT.

The chain links TRBV5-1 to TRBJ2-2; D unresolved. Germline CDR1 is SGHRS and CDR2 is YFSETQ. V dropped 0 bases and J dropped 0 bases, with 9 bases sitting between them. The CDR3 length is 16 residues. The CDR3 region has the DNA TGCGCCAGCAGCTTGGGGGCAACTACGAACACCGGGGAGCTGTTTTTT. This translates into CASSLGATTNTGELFF.

This clonotype showed up just once. A much larger clone differs by one base, so this may be a read error. The chain combines TRBV5-1 with TRBJ2-4; 9 bases are a match to TRBD1. V lost 0 bases and J lost 2; bases outside the gene matches: 6. CDR3 length: 17 residues. Germline CDR1 is SGHRS and CDR2 is YFSETQ. CDR3 sequence reads: CASSLDRGLLSKNIQYF. The CDR3 DNA reads TGCGCCAGCAGCTTGGACAGGGGGCTACTATCCAAAAACATTCAGTACTTC.

This clonotype was found a few times. The chain employs TRBV2 and TRBJ2-2, with a tentative D call TRBD1 (5 bases). Germline assignment: CDR1 SNHLY and CDR2 FYNNEI. Trimming took off 9 bases at V and 0 bases at J, with 14 bases between the two ends. The CDR3 is 15 amino acids. CDR3 coding DNA: TGTGCCAGGGGGCAAGGTACAGCGAACACCGGGGAGCTGTTTTTT. It specifies CARGQGTANTGELFF.

The V and J genes are TRBV28 and TRBJ2-2; 8 bases map to TRBD2. This CDR3 has 16 amino acids. Per the germline V gene, CDR1 is MDHEN and CDR2 is SYDVKM. Trimming cost V 2 bases and J 4 bases; bases outside gene matches: 6. The chain's CDR3 is CASSLGLAVFTGELFF. The CDR3 DNA reads TGTGCCAGCAGTTTAGGACTAGCAGTTTTCACCGGGGAGCTGTTTTTT. Drawing the rest from reference TRBV28 and TRBJ2-2, the complete variable domain is DVKVTQSSRYLVKRTGEKVFLECVQDMDHENMFWYRQDPGLGLRLIYFSYDVKMKEKGDIPEGYSVSREKKERFSLILESASTNQTSMYLCASSLGLAVFTGELFFGEGSRLTVL.

This clonotype was seen only a few times. CDR3 nucleotide sequence: TGTGCCAGCAGTTACGGTCCAGGGGCTAACTATGGCTACACCTTC. It codes for CASSYGPGANYGYTF. The rearrangement uses TRBV6-5 and TRBJ1-2, with D perhaps matching TRBD1 (6 bases). In germline, CDR1 is MNHEY, CDR2 SVGAGI. V lost 2 bases and J lost 0, with 10 bases in between. This CDR3 has 15 residues.

The sample holds a few counts of this clonotype. The rearrangement links TRBV24-1 to TRBJ2-5; D gene uncertain. Germline CDR1 reads KGHDR; CDR2 reads SFDVKD. Trimming left V 9 bases short and J 2 bases short, with 21 bases between. This CDR3 is built from 16 residues. CDR3 DNA sequence: TGTGCCACCTCAGACACTTCCCGGAGAGGTCAAGAGACCCAGTACTTC. Protein product: CATSDTSRRGQETQYF.

For the CDR3, the DNA is TGTGCCACCAGTGATTCACGGACAGCCTACAATGAGCAGTTCTTC. As protein: CATSDSRTAYNEQFF. The chain joins TRBV24-1 to TRBJ2-1; the D gene is possibly TRBD1 (6 bases). CDR3 length: 15 amino acids. V was cut by 2 bases and J by 2 bases, with 9 bases left in between. CDR1 KGHDR and CDR2 SFDVKD come from the germline V gene.

The chain joins TRBV28 to TRBJ1-2, with D unresolved. Deletions cut 5 bases from V and 3 bases from J, with 16 bases between. CDR1 and CDR2 (germline): MDHEN, SYDVKM. The CDR3 is 15 residues long. The CDR3 DNA reads as TGTGCCAGCAGTCCGTGGACGGGCGCGGACTATGGCTACACCTTC. It codes for CASSPWTGADYGYTF.

The chain joins TRBV6-2 or TRBV6-3 to TRBJ2-3; TRBD1 is a possible D gene (6 bases). The CDR3 extends over 20 amino acids. V was cut by 0 bases and J by 0 bases, with 22 bases left in between. CDR1 and CDR2 from the germline V gene are MNHEY and SVGEGT. Here the CDR3 reads CASSYSTPGPSQGSTDTQYF. In nucleotides, the CDR3 is TGTGCCAGCAGTTACTCGACTCCCGGACCCTCACAGGGTAGCACAGATACGCAGTATTTT.

This clonotype was detected only a few times. CDR3 region: CASSSQGAYEQYF. In nucleotides, the CDR3 is TGTGCCAGTAGTTCACAGGGGGCCTACGAGCAGTACTTC. J is TRBJ2-7 and V is TRBV19; 8 bases line up with TRBD1. This CDR3 region has 13 residues. Trimming took 5 bases from V and 2 from J; bases not matched to a gene: 2. The germline gives CDR1 LNHDA, CDR2 SQIVND (reference sequence).

This clonotype appeared a few times. The V gene is TRBV29-1, the J gene TRBJ2-7, with TRBD1 matching over 10 bases. The CDR3 contains 14 residues. J was trimmed by 3 bases and V by 6 bases; bases with no gene match: 8. From germline, CDR1 is SQVTM and CDR2 ANQGSEA. This CDR3 is CSVPGTGDGYEQYF. In nucleotides, the CDR3 is TGCAGCGTGCCCGGGACAGGGGATGGCTACGAGCAGTACTTC.

The V call is TRBV6-1, the J call TRBJ2-1; TRBD2 matches at 8 bases. This CDR3 has 15 residues. With 8 bases clipped from V and 7 bases from J, the junction kept 13 bases outside the gene matches. Looked up from germline, CDR1 is MNHNS and CDR2 is SASEGT. CDR3 sequence: CASGVVPSGYNEQFF. In DNA form, the CDR3 reads TGTGCCAGCGGCGTCGTGCCTAGCGGGTATAATGAGCAGTTCTTC.

This clonotype has only a few counts. J is TRBJ1-3 and V is TRBV4-3; a possible D gene is TRBD1 (5 bases). V lost 0 bases, J lost 8 bases, and 11 bases lay in between. The CDR3 extends over 14 amino acids. Germline CDR1 and CDR2: LGHNA and YSLEER. The CDR3 nucleotides read TGCGCCAGCAGCCAAGAGGGGTTAGGGGACACCATATATTTT. It translates to CASSQEGLGDTIYF.

The V and J genes are TRBV20-1 and TRBJ2-2, with D possibly TRBD2 on 6 matching bases. This CDR3 is 16 amino acids long. CDR1 DFQATT and CDR2 SNEGSKA come from the germline V gene (reference sequence). V shed 2 bases and J shed 5 bases, with 18 bases lying between them. CDR3 sequence (DNA): TGCAGTGCTAGACGACTCTTAACCCGGGGGACCGGGGAGCTGTTTTTT. It encodes CSARRLLTRGTGELFF.

CDR3 sequence: CASSWGGSGNTIYF. CDR3 sequence (DNA): TGTGCCAGCAGCTGGGGCGGCTCTGGAAACACCATATATTTT. V usage is TRBV5-5 and J usage is TRBJ1-3; D may be TRBD1 (5 bases). V was pared by 3 bases and J by 0 bases, with 7 bases between. The CDR3 has 14 residues. Germline V gene sequence: CDR1 SGHKS, CDR2 YYEKEE (reference sequence). The full variable domain, its missing parts supplied by reference TRBV5-5 and TRBJ1-3, is DAGVTQSPTHLIKTRGQQVTLRCSPISGHKSVSWYQQVLGQGPQFIFQYYEKEERGRGNFPDRFSARQFPNYSSELNVNALLLGDSALYLCASSWGGSGNTIYFGEGSWLTVV.

This clonotype was found a few times. This chain connects TRBV7-2 to TRBJ2-7; 9 positions match TRBD2. CDR1 is SGHTA, CDR2 FQGNSA, per germline. The CDR3 is 15 residues long. Trimming removed 1 base from V and 2 bases from J; junction bases left unmatched: 3. CDR3 DNA sequence: TGTGCCAGCAGCTTAGGGGCTAGCGGGACCTACGAGCAGTACTTC. Residues: CASSLGASGTYEQYF.

This rearrangement joins TRBV7-9 to TRBJ2-4; no definite D call. The CDR3 is 17 amino acids. The V and J ends lost 5 bases and 0 bases respectively, with 17 bases between them. CDR1 is SEHNR and CDR2 is FQNEAQ in the germline V gene (reference sequence). The CDR3: CASSPGSLFVAKNIQYF. In nucleotides, the CDR3 is TGTGCCAGCAGCCCGGGTTCACTCTTTGTAGCCAAAAACATTCAGTACTTC.

This clonotype was seen more than once but under ten times. This chain uses TRBV5-1 with TRBJ2-1; maybe TRBD2 (6 bases). The V gene's germline CDR1 is SGHRS and CDR2 YFSETQ. This CDR3 is built from 18 residues. Trimming pared 2 bases from V and 7 bases from J, leaving 25 bases between. CDR3 sequence: CASSFHPRTGASSNEQFF. CDR3 sequence (DNA): TGCGCCAGCAGCTTTCATCCGCGCACGGGAGCATCCTCTAATGAGCAGTTCTTC.

V usage is TRBV24-1 and J usage is TRBJ2-5, with D maybe TRBD2 (5 bases). Germline CDR1 KGHDR, CDR2 SFDVKD. V shed 3 bases and J shed 0 bases, with 13 bases lying between them. The CDR3 totals 16 residues. As DNA, the CDR3 is TGTGCCACCAGTGATCCGGCTAGCCCCTACCAAGAGACCCAGTACTTC. Encoded protein: CATSDPASPYQETQYF.

This clonotype was recorded at least ten times. This chain connects TRBV12-3 or TRBV12-4 to TRBJ2-1; D is unclear. This CDR3 has 13 residues. Trimming took off 1 base at V and 8 bases at J, with 9 bases between the two ends. In nucleotides, the CDR3 is TGTGCCAGCAGTTTAGAATTGGGCTATGAGCAGTTCTTC. Its translation is CASSLELGYEQFF.

The V gene is TRBV3-1, the J gene TRBJ1-4, with 10 bases that match TRBD1. Germline V CDR1 and CDR2: LGHDT, YNNKEL (reference sequence). The CDR3 runs 16 residues. V shed 4 bases and J 4 bases; nucleotides not matched to a gene: 6. The CDR3 DNA sequence: TGTGCCAGCAGCCGAGAGGGACAGGGGATTAATGAAAAACTGTTTTTT. The encoded protein is CASSREGQGINEKLFF. The full variable domain, with the rest looked up from reference TRBV3-1 and TRBJ1-4, is DTAVSQTPKYLVTQMGNDKSIKCEQNLGHDTMYWYKQDSKKFLKIMFSYNNKELIINETVPNRFSPKSPDKAHLNLHINSLELGDSAVYFCASSREGQGINEKLFFGSGTQLSVL.

The rearrangement uses TRBV15 and TRBJ1-3; possibly TRBD1 for D (6 bases). CDR1 and CDR2 from the germline V gene are LNHNV and YYDKDF (reference sequence). CDR3 length: 17 amino acids. Trimming took off 5 bases at V and 0 bases at J, with 17 bases between the two ends. The chain's CDR3 is CATSPNPPGASGNTIYF. The CDR3 DNA reads as TGTGCCACCAGCCCCAACCCGCCAGGGGCCTCTGGAAACACCATATATTTT. The whole variable domain, filled in from reference TRBV15 and TRBJ1-3, reads DAMVIQNPRYQVTQFGKPVTLSCSQTLNHNVMYWYQQKSSQAPKLLFHYYDKDFNNEADTPDNFQSRRPNTSFCFLDIRSPGLGDTAMYLCATSPNPPGASGNTIYFGEGSWLTVV.

The J gene is TRBJ2-1, the V gene TRBV4-3; D not certain. Germline V CDR1 and CDR2: LGHNA, YSLEER. The CDR3 is 14 amino acids. The V gene lost 0 bases and the J gene lost 5 bases, with 8 bases spanning the gap. CDR3 loop: CASSQDFMDNEQFF. DNA of the CDR3: TGCGCCAGCAGCCAAGATTTCATGGACAATGAGCAGTTCTTC.

J is TRBJ2-7 and V is TRBV5-1; D call uncertain. The CDR3 sequence is 14 residues long. The germline CDR1 and CDR2 sequences are SGHRS and YFSETQ. With 2 bases removed from V and 0 bases from J, the gap between germline ends came to 9 bases. The chain's CDR3 is CASSFGPNSYEQYF. CDR3 coding DNA: TGCGCCAGCAGCTTCGGCCCTAACTCCTACGAGCAGTACTTC.

Many counts were recorded for this clonotype. The chain links TRBV12-3 or TRBV12-4 to TRBJ2-3, with 12 bases fitting TRBD2. The CDR3 totals 16 residues. The V and J ends lost 4 bases and 3 bases, in that order; junction bases with no gene match: 5. In DNA form, the CDR3 reads TGTGCCAGCAGTTCTCTACTAGCGGGAGGAACAGATACGCAGTATTTT. It translates to CASSSLLAGGTDTQYF.

The chain has TRBV12-3 or TRBV12-4 and TRBJ1-2; 9 positions agree with TRBD1. V was pared by 5 bases and J by 4 bases, with 5 bases of the junction left unmatched. The CDR3 covers 14 residues. The CDR3 DNA reads TGTGCCAGCAGTCTACAGGGGGCTTTCTATGGCTACACCTTC. It translates to CASSLQGAFYGYTF.

This chain links TRBV20-1 with TRBJ2-7; D is uncertain. The germline V gene encodes CDR1 DFQATT and CDR2 SNEGSKA (reference sequence). Trimming removed 6 bases from V and 4 bases from J, with 16 bases in between. There are 13 residues in the CDR3. The CDR3 is CSAIPKNSYEQYF. The CDR3 coding sequence is TGCAGTGCCATCCCTAAAAACTCTTACGAGCAGTACTTC.

This clonotype came up a few times. This chain links TRBV4-1 with TRBJ2-4; D is uncertain. The CDR3 is 12 amino acids. V lost 2 bases, J lost 10 bases, and 9 bases lay in between. The germline V gene encodes CDR1 MGHRA and CDR2 YSYEKL. In DNA form, the CDR3 reads TGCGCCAGCAGCCAACCCCAAGGGATTCAGTACTTC. This codes for CASSQPQGIQYF.

This clonotype was observed a handful of times. This chain links TRBV6-5 with TRBJ1-4; no clear D. This CDR3 comprises 11 residues. Germline loops: CDR1 MNHEY, CDR2 SVGAGI. Trimming removed 6 bases from V and 7 bases from J, with 6 bases in between. CDR3 sequence (DNA): TGTGCCAGCAGGGGCAGTGAAAAACTGTTTTTT. Translated, it gives CASRGSEKLFF.

This chain joins TRBV4-2 and TRBJ1-2, with D perhaps TRBD1 (6 bases). This CDR3 spans 15 amino acids. V was shortened by 1 base and J by 5 bases, with 14 bases between the two germline ends. Germline V lookup: CDR1 LGHNA, CDR2 YNFKEQ. The CDR3 reads CASSQGQGKFYGYTF. The CDR3 region has the DNA TGTGCCAGCAGCCAAGGGCAGGGGAAGTTTTATGGCTACACCTTC.